This is a list of T cell receptor beta chains from one sample in a study of T cell repertoires in cytomegalovirus infection. TCRdb reanalysed the reads using MiXCR and keeps one entry per CDR3 protein. This table has around 120,000 distinct CDR3 sequences, 7% to 10% appearing once. The source material was PBMCs. The receptors shown here come from a human donor in good health (CMV status not recorded). Some clones in this sample may be carry-over from other donors' samples. CDR3s include the opening cysteine and the closing phenylalanine or tryptophan. The order of the fields is V gene, CDR3 protein.

v_call: TRBV7-8
cdr3_aa: CASSLPPFSQYF

v_call: TRBV3-1
cdr3_aa: CASRTTGGNSPLHF

v_call: TRBV11-2
cdr3_aa: CASSTPGSANF

v_call: TRBV7-2
cdr3_aa: CASSRSNTNEQFF

v_call: TRBV10-3
cdr3_aa: CAIRTEGYEKLFF

v_call: TRBV2
cdr3_aa: CASSDPAGTGTDTQYF

v_call: TRBV4-2
cdr3_aa: CASSPEFESGGPGDTQYF

v_call: TRBV29-1
cdr3_aa: CSASGFRTGELFF

v_call: TRBV7-9
cdr3_aa: CASSSNYEQYF

v_call: TRBV14
cdr3_aa: CASSQAIMGGEKLFF

v_call: TRBV12-3/TRBV12-4
cdr3_aa: CASSFRIGSVYSSGANVLTF

v_call: TRBV4-1
cdr3_aa: CASSKKTRGSVLPQHF

v_call: TRBV19
cdr3_aa: CASSTTGAWNNEQFF

v_call: TRBV28
cdr3_aa: CATRRQGKAYEQYF

v_call: TRBV7-2
cdr3_aa: CASSLGGGLYNEQFF

v_call: TRBV2
cdr3_aa: CASSVSGGGTDTQYF

v_call: TRBV29-1
cdr3_aa: CSVEGRVQGQVRFF

v_call: TRBV6-4
cdr3_aa: CASSDSAAGTDTQYF

v_call: TRBV7-2
cdr3_aa: CASSLDLAGAGVFNEQFF

v_call: TRBV18
cdr3_aa: CASSPRGQPNEQFF

v_call: TRBV6-2/TRBV6-3
cdr3_aa: CASGVRVGSEQFF

v_call: TRBV10-3
cdr3_aa: CAISESRDPAETQYF

v_call: TRBV7-2
cdr3_aa: CASSYSQGNTIYF

v_call: TRBV28
cdr3_aa: CASSGPGTINEQFF

v_call: TRBV7-9
cdr3_aa: CASSLRAYEQYF

v_call: TRBV11-1
cdr3_aa: CASSPSGGEQYF

v_call: TRBV4-2
cdr3_aa: CASSQGTVRSGNTIYF

v_call: TRBV7-2
cdr3_aa: CASSLGSVVVGELFF

v_call: TRBV4-2
cdr3_aa: CASSQGGEGWQYF

v_call: TRBV7-9
cdr3_aa: CASSLVLGDRGKFEQFF

v_call: TRBV6-5
cdr3_aa: CASSSGVGSEAFF

v_call: TRBV7-2
cdr3_aa: CASSFRTGTYNEQFF

v_call: TRBV12-3/TRBV12-4
cdr3_aa: CASSLFRPTQETQYF

v_call: TRBV19
cdr3_aa: CASSSWWGQGTNYGYTF

v_call: TRBV7-8
cdr3_aa: CASSFLLAGSESSTDTQYF

v_call: TRBV6-5
cdr3_aa: CASSEDRGSGEKLFF

v_call: TRBV29-1
cdr3_aa: CSVEDTPTGSYGYTF

v_call: TRBV11-1
cdr3_aa: CASSLFWQPDSGNTIYF

v_call: TRBV28
cdr3_aa: CASWGQGGDEQYF

v_call: TRBV7-2
cdr3_aa: CASSLVPGAQFF

v_call: TRBV18
cdr3_aa: CASSLGTGENIQYF

v_call: TRBV11-2
cdr3_aa: CASSLGGHTEAFF

v_call: TRBV20-1
cdr3_aa: CSATRPAGTDTQYF

v_call: TRBV20-1
cdr3_aa: CSARPTSPLNTEAFF

v_call: TRBV2
cdr3_aa: CAIRDRYNEQFF

v_call: TRBV2
cdr3_aa: CASSPGLAGGQETQYF

v_call: TRBV5-6
cdr3_aa: CASSSLGQPLDSYGYTF

v_call: TRBV7-6
cdr3_aa: CASSLMAGWIGETQYF

v_call: TRBV7-2
cdr3_aa: CASSQRVGEQYF

v_call: TRBV6-1
cdr3_aa: CASRVPASGANVLTF

v_call: TRBV20-1
cdr3_aa: CSAPVRALNYGYTF

v_call: TRBV11-2
cdr3_aa: CASSLDRGGTDTQYF

v_call: TRBV20-1
cdr3_aa: CSARVDGARGTDTQYF

v_call: TRBV7-2
cdr3_aa: CASKYLAGGKTQYF